This entry features one T cell receptor beta chain sequence. As for time point: sample taken at primary tumor resection. The study sequenced unsorted whole RNA from tumor, nontumor lung or frozen PBMC. Patients with untreated early-stage non-small cell lung cancer, numbering roughly 69, were the donors. This entry belongs to a study of spatial heterogeneity in lung cancer. Study-level information: In the raw reads, each unique TCR and UMI combination was present more than ten times on average.

Every individual TCR cDNA molecule carried its own unique molecular identifier, which allowed correction of PCR and sequencing errors. One entry per CDR3 protein results from TCRdb running MiXCR on the 5' RACE reads. The sample contains about 15,000 distinct CDR3 sequences, over 6.5% of which appear only once. With 1 base clipped from V and 8 bases from J, the junction kept 8 bases outside the gene matches. Looked up from germline, CDR1 is SGHDN and CDR2 is FVKESK. The CDR3 consists of 15 residues. This chain uses TRBV14 with TRBJ1-2; 9 bases align to TRBD1. Sequenced material: PBMCs, taken at surgery. The TCR originated in a female donor with early-stage non-small cell lung cancer. CDR3 protein: CASSQGGQGSLGYTF. CDR3 sequence (DNA): TGTGCCAGCAGCCAAGGCGGACAGGGGTCTTTGGGCTACACCTTC.